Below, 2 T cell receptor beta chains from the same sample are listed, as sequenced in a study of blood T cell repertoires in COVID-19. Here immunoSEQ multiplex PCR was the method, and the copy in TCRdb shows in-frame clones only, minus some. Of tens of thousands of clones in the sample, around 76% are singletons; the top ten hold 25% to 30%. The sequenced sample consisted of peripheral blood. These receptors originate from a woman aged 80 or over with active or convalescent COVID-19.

The CDR3 DNA is TGTGCCAGCAGCCTCCGACAGGGTGGCTACACCTTC. Its translation: CASSLRQGGYTF. This sequence joins TRBV3-1 (or the pseudogene TRBV3-2) and TRBJ1-2, with 7 bases that match TRBD1. CDR1 and CDR2 (germline): LGHDT, YNNKEL (reference sequence). The CDR3 is 12 amino acids. J lost 7 bases, V lost 4 bases, and 3 bases had no gene match.

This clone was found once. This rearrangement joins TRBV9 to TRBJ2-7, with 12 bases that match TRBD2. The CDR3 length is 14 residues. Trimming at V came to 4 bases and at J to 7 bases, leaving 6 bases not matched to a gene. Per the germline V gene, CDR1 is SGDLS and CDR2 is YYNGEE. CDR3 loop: CASSTRLAGEEQYF. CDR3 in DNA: TGTGCCAGCAGCACCAGACTAGCGGGAGAGGAGCAGTACTTC.